This T cell receptor beta chain stems from a study of early T cells in non-severe SARS-CoV-2 infection. Attached unique molecular identifiers marked individual cDNA molecules. TCRdb passed the 5' RACE reads through MiXCR, listing each CDR3 protein once. The top ten hold about 4.6% of the sample, which has tens of thousands of distinct CDR3 sequences, more than 10% seen once. Germline V gene data show CDR1 as SGHDT and CDR2 as YYEEEE. Trimming pared 0 bases from V and 4 bases from J, leaving 13 bases between. The CDR3 extends over 15 amino acids. The clonotype originates from an adult who was a healthcare worker with PCR-confirmed SARS-CoV-2 infection or an uninfected control (not recorded which). The chain links TRBV5-6 to TRBJ2-5; tentatively, D is TRBD1 (5 bases). The sequencing here drew on whole blood, taken at baseline. CDR3 sequence reads: CASSLEGALTETQYF. The CDR3 DNA reads as TGTGCCAGCAGCTTGGAAGGGGCGCTGACAGAGACCCAGTACTTC.